Presented here are 4 T cell receptor beta chains from one specimen sequenced in a study of CD8 T cells in ankylosing spondylitis. TCRdb re-called the 5' RACE reads through MiXCR, storing one row per CDR3 protein. The sample includes over 400,000 distinct CDR3 sequences, 20% to 30% seen only once; the top ten take 0.89%. Whole-study findings and limits: A motif in TCR beta, a set of under 10 highly homologous variants, appeared characteristic of ankylosing spondylitis blood.

For these TCRs, the target antigens are not known. Sequencing was done on a sample of blood, either unsorted or a sorted T cell fraction (not recorded which). The receptors were sampled from a male donor with ankylosing spondylitis.

The chain joins TRBV25-1 to TRBJ1-1; D is perhaps TRBD1 (5 bases). CDR3 size: 14 residues. Germline assignment: CDR1 MGHDK and CDR2 SYGVNS. Between the trimmed V and J ends, which lost 1 base and 1 base, there was a span of 7 bases. The CDR3 reads CASSEFGANTEAFF. For the CDR3, the DNA is TGTGCCAGCAGTGAATTTGGGGCGAACACTGAAGCTTTCTTT.

This clonotype occurred a few times. The chain is built from TRBV5-1 and TRBJ2-7; D is undetermined. The CDR3 is 14 amino acids. CDR1 SGHRS and CDR2 YFSETQ come from the germline V gene. The V gene lost 0 bases and the J gene lost 2 bases, with 9 bases spanning the gap. The CDR3 coding sequence is TGCGCCAGCAGCTTGGCCCTTAACACCTACGAGCAGTACTTC. Encoded protein: CASSLALNTYEQYF. The full variable domain, in which reference TRBV5-1 and TRBJ2-7 provide the parts outside the CDR3, is KAGVTQTPRYLIKTRGQQVTLSCSPISGHRSVSWYQQTPGQGLQFLFEYFSETQRNKGNFPGRFSGRQFSNSRSEMNVSTLELGDSALYLCASSLALNTYEQYFGPGTRLTVT.

The sample holds a few counts of this clonotype. This chain uses TRBV13 with TRBJ2-7; TRBD2 agrees at 7 bases. Germline V lookup: CDR1 PRHDT, CDR2 FYEKMQ (reference sequence). V was clipped by 5 bases and J by 1 base; unmatched bases: 5. CDR3 length: 14 amino acids. For the CDR3, the DNA is TGTGCCAGCAGCCTAGCGGCTGGGTCCTACGAGCAGTACTTC. This codes for CASSLAAGSYEQYF.

The chain is built from TRBV7-8 and TRBJ1-1, with TRBD1 as a possible D gene (5 bases). Trimming took off 1 base at V and 10 bases at J, with 7 bases between the two ends. Germline V gene lookup returns CDR1 SGHVS and CDR2 FQNEAQ. This CDR3 is 11 amino acids long. For the CDR3, the DNA is TGTGCCAGCAGCTTAGGCAGGGTAGCTTTCTTT. This codes for CASSLGRVAFF.